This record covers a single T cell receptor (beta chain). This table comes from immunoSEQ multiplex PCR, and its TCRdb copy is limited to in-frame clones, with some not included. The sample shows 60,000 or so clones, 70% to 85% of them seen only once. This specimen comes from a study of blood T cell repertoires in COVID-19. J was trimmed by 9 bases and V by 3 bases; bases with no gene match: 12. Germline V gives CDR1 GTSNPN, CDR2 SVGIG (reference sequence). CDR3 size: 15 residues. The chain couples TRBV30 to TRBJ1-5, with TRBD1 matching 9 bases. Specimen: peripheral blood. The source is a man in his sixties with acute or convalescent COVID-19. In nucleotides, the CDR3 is TGTGCCTGGAGCCCCCCGGACAGGGGCCCCGGGCCCCAGCATTTT. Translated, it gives CAWSPPDRGPGPQHF.